The present T cell receptor beta chain was sequenced within a study of blood T cell repertoires in COVID-19. Original handling: Amplifying reference gene primers gave estimates of nucleated cell counts. Profiling relied on immunoSEQ multiplex PCR, and the TCRdb table lists in-frame clones only, not all of them. The D gene and trimming were derived from the DNA, and the V and J assignments and clone size from that table. In the table there are 150,000 to 200,000 clones, around 84% of which are singletons. Germline V gene lookup returns CDR1 SEHNR and CDR2 FQNEAQ (reference sequence). The CDR3 loop spans 15 amino acids. The V and J ends lost 1 base and 3 bases respectively, with 11 bases between them. As concerns this clone: The same CDR3 is also encoded by other DNA sequences in this sample.

The receptor was derived from a woman aged 65 to 85 with COVID-19, enrolled during active disease. The sample consisted of peripheral blood. The chain combines TRBV7-9 with TRBJ2-3; possible D gene TRBD2, 5 bases. The CDR3 region is CASSLGTGTTDTQYF. The CDR3, as DNA: TGTGCCAGCAGCTTAGGTACGGGAACAACAGATACGCAGTATTTT.